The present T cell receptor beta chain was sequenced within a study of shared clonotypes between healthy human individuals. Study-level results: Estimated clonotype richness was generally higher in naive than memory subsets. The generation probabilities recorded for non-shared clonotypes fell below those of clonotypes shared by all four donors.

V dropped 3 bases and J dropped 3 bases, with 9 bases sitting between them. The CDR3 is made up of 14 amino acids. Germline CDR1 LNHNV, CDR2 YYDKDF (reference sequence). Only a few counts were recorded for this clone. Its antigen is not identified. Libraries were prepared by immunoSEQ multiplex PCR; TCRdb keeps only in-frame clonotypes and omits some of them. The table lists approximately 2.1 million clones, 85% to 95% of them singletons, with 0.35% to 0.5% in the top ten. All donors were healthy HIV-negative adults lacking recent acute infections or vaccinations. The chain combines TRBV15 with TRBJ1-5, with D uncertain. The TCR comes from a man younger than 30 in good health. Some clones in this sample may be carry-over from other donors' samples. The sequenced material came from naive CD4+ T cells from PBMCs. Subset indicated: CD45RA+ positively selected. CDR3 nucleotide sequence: TGTGCCACCAGCAGGAACAGTATCAATCAGCCCCAGCATTTT. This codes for CATSRNSINQPQHF. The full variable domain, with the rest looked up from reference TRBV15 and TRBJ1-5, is DAMVIQNPRYQVTQFGKPVTLSCSQTLNHNVMYWYQQKSSQAPKLLFHYYDKDFNNEADTPDNFQSRRPNTSFCFLDIRSPGLGDTAMYLCATSRNSINQPQHFGDGTRLSIL.